Below are 20 T cell receptor beta chains sequenced from a single sample in a study of blood T cell repertoires in COVID-19. Clones were read by immunoSEQ multiplex PCR, and TCRdb kept only the in-frame ones, dropping some. The sample has fewer than 250,000 clones, over 80% seen once; the top ten hold approximately 7.8%. The sequencing input was peripheral blood. The source is a woman aged 55 to 70 with COVID-19, enrolled during active disease.

The rearrangement joins TRBV10-3 to TRBJ2-1, with TRBD2 identical over 8 bases. CDR3 length: 12 amino acids. Germline CDR1 and CDR2: ENHRY and SYGVKD. J lost 8 bases, V lost 7 bases, and 4 bases had no gene match. In DNA form, the CDR3 reads TGTGCCATCAACGGGGGGGCCGATGAGCAGTTCTTC. It translates to CAINGGADEQFF.

The gene calls are TRBV5-6 and TRBJ1-1, with D perhaps TRBD1 (5 bases). With 2 bases removed from V and 1 base from J, the gap between germline ends came to 9 bases. Germline V gene lookup returns CDR1 SGHDT and CDR2 YYEEEE. This CDR3 is 14 amino acids long. CDR3 coding DNA: TGTGCCAGCAGCTTACAAACAGGGAACACTGAAGCTTTCTTT. Translated, it gives CASSLQTGNTEAFF.

The chain has TRBV6-4 and TRBJ2-3, with a weak D call TRBD1 (5 bases). There are 12 residues in the CDR3. The germline CDR1 and CDR2 sequences are MRHNA and SNTAGT. V was cut by 6 bases and J by 6 bases, with 10 bases left in between. The CDR3 nucleotides read TGTGCCAGCAGCGCAAAGGGGGATACGCAGTATTTT. Protein product: CASSAKGDTQYF.

The chain has TRBV28 and TRBJ1-4, with 7 nucleotides matching TRBD1. Unmatched junction bases numbered 8, after V lost 6 bases and J lost 7 bases. From germline, CDR1 is MDHEN and CDR2 SYDVKM. CDR3 length equals 14 residues. CDR3 protein: CASRDQGVSEKLFF. As DNA, the CDR3 is TGTGCCAGCAGGGACCAGGGGGTTAGTGAAAAACTGTTTTTT.

Concerning this clone itself: The identical CDR3 is also encoded by other nucleotide sequences in the sample. This chain links TRBV7-8 with TRBJ1-1, with TRBD1 identical over 9 bases. CDR3 size: 14 residues. Trimming cost V 6 bases and J 2 bases; bases outside gene matches: 4. Germline CDR1 is SGHVS and CDR2 is FQNEAQ. CDR3 DNA sequence: TGTGCCAGCAGTCTGGGACAGGGAAACACTGAAGCTTTCTTT. It translates to CASSLGQGNTEAFF.

As regards this clone: An end of the junction differs from the germline gene, which may be a read error. V gene TRBV18 combines with J gene TRBJ1-4; TRBD1 aligns across 8 bases. This CDR3 is built from 16 residues. CDR1 is KGHSH, CDR2 LQKENI, per germline. The CDR3, as DNA: TGTGCCAGCTCTCCACCCCAGGGGGCCTTTAATGAAAAACTGTTTTTT. Its translation: CASSPPQGAFNEKLFF.

In DNA form, the CDR3 reads TGCAGTGTAAAGGGGGTGGACGAGCAGTACTTC. The encoded protein is CSVKGVDEQYF. The chain joins TRBV20-1 to TRBJ2-7; possible D gene TRBD1, 6 bases. Germline V CDR1 and CDR2: DFQATT, SNEGSKA (reference sequence). CDR3 size: 11 residues. The ends were cut back, 7 bases at V and 5 bases at J, with 12 bases in the middle.

The rearrangement joins TRBV11-2 to TRBJ2-7; D is unresolved. The CDR3 contains 17 residues. Germline assignment: CDR1 SGHAT and CDR2 FQNNGV. Trimming took 2 bases from V and 1 from J, leaving 18 bases between them. The CDR3 region is CASSLFLGVGTSYEQYF. In DNA, the CDR3 is TGTGCCAGCAGCTTATTCTTAGGTGTGGGCACTTCCTACGAGCAGTACTTC. The complete variable domain, with remaining parts taken from reference TRBV11-2 and TRBJ2-7, reads EAGVAQSPRYKIIEKRQSVAFWCNPISGHATLYWYQQILGQGPKLLIQFQNNGVVDDSQLPKDRFSAERLKGVDSTLKIQPAKLEDSAVYLCASSLFLGVGTSYEQYFGPGTRLTVT.

The chain recombines TRBV5-1 with TRBJ2-2, with a tentative D call TRBD1 (7 bases). Looked up from germline, CDR1 is SGHRS and CDR2 is YFSETQ. The CDR3 covers 17 residues. The germline V and J ends were trimmed by 2 bases and 3 bases, with 17 bases remaining between them. CDR3: CASSFPAGGKDTGELFF. In DNA form, the CDR3 reads TGCGCCAGCAGCTTCCCGGCAGGGGGGAAGGACACCGGGGAGCTGTTTTTT.

The chain combines TRBV28 with TRBJ1-2; no firm D call. CDR1 and CDR2 from the germline V gene are MDHEN and SYDVKM. The V end lost 7 bases, the J end lost 4 bases, and 16 bases lay between the germline ends. The CDR3 spans 14 residues. The chain's CDR3 is CASIAAPRSYGYTF. In DNA form, the CDR3 reads TGTGCCAGCATTGCGGCCCCCAGAAGCTATGGCTACACCTTC.

The chain couples TRBV10-3 to TRBJ1-4; D perhaps matches TRBD1 (5 bases). The V gene's germline CDR1 is ENHRY and CDR2 SYGVKD. The V end lost 0 bases, the J end lost 7 bases, and 9 bases lay between the germline ends. CDR3 length equals 14 residues. The CDR3 loop reads CAISESGRGEKLFF. CDR3 bases: TGTGCCATCAGTGAGTCGGGGCGGGGTGAAAAACTGTTTTTT.

The chain employs TRBV9 and TRBJ2-1; 9 positions match TRBD2. Germline lookup yields CDR1 SGDLS and CDR2 YYNGEE. Unmatched junction bases numbered 9, after V lost 0 bases and J lost 8 bases. The CDR3 runs to 16 residues. The CDR3 region is CASSVGGSGSIDEQFF. The CDR3, as DNA: TGTGCCAGCAGCGTAGGAGGTAGCGGGAGTATAGATGAGCAGTTCTTC.

The rearrangement uses TRBV18 and TRBJ1-6, with TRBD1 as a possible D gene (5 bases). CDR3 length: 16 amino acids. V lost 3 bases and J lost 8, with 17 bases in between. Looked up from germline, CDR1 is KGHSH and CDR2 is LQKENI. The CDR3 protein is CASSPTTGPGYSPLHF. CDR3 coding DNA: TGTGCCAGCTCACCTACGACCGGTCCAGGGTATTCACCCCTCCACTTT. The variable domain in full, with the rest retrieved from reference TRBV18 and TRBJ1-6, is NAGVMQNPRHLVRRRGQEARLRCSPMKGHSHVYWYRQLPEEGLKFMVYLQKENIIDESGMPKERFSAEFPKEGPSILRIQQVVRGDSAAYFCASSPTTGPGYSPLHFGNGTRLTVT.

The chain employs TRBV4-3 and TRBJ2-2; D not certain. Germline V lookup: CDR1 LGHNA, CDR2 YSLEER. Trimming took 0 bases from V and 4 from J, leaving 9 bases between them. The CDR3 has 15 residues. CDR3 sequence: CASSQDPQITGELFF. The CDR3 nucleotides read TGCGCCAGCAGCCAAGATCCCCAGATCACCGGGGAGCTGTTTTTT.

The chain uses TRBV19 and TRBJ1-2; D is undetermined. With 9 bases removed from V and 3 bases from J, the gap between germline ends came to 11 bases. Germline V lookup: CDR1 LNHDA, CDR2 SQIVND (reference sequence). The CDR3 sequence is 12 residues long. In DNA, the CDR3 is TGTGCCAGCGGGCACGGGGACTATGGCTACACCTTC. Its translation: CASGHGDYGYTF.

The chain combines TRBV20-1 with TRBJ1-5; no clear D. V shed 3 bases and J shed 2 bases, with 14 bases lying between them. Germline loops: CDR1 DFQATT, CDR2 SNEGSKA (reference sequence). CDR3 length equals 15 residues. The CDR3 DNA reads as TGCAGTGCTAGTATCGTTACTGGTGGCAATCAGCCCCAGCATTTT. Its translation: CSASIVTGGNQPQHF.

For the CDR3, the DNA is TGTGCCAGCAGACCACGGACAGGAAGAGGCACTGAAGCTTTCTTT. As protein: CASRPRTGRGTEAFF. The J gene is TRBJ1-1, the V gene TRBV7-9, with 7 bases that match TRBD1. The V segment lost 6 bases and the J segment 4 bases; nucleotides outside the gene matches: 11. Germline CDR1 is SEHNR and CDR2 is FQNEAQ (reference sequence). The CDR3 is 15 residues long.

The V gene is TRBV18, the J gene TRBJ2-1; 8 bases are a match to TRBD2. CDR3 size: 15 residues. The V gene's germline CDR1 is KGHSH and CDR2 LQKENI. Trimming at V came to 7 bases and at J to 2 bases, leaving 7 bases not matched to a gene. CDR3 sequence: CASCSGGLTYNEQFF. The CDR3 bases are TGTGCCAGCTGTTCGGGGGGGCTTACCTACAATGAGCAGTTCTTC.

V is TRBV3-1 (or the pseudogene TRBV3-2) and J is TRBJ2-2; 8 nucleotides line up with TRBD2. Germline assignment: CDR1 LGHDT and CDR2 YNNKEL (reference sequence). The CDR3 extends over 16 amino acids. The V segment lost 1 base and the J segment 3 bases; nucleotides outside the gene matches: 4. CDR3 DNA: TGTGCCAGCAGCCAAGGGACTAGCTCACACACCGGGGAGCTGTTTTTT. Translating it yields CASSQGTSSHTGELFF.

This clone occurred once. The chain recombines TRBV30 with TRBJ2-3, with 9 nucleotides matching TRBD1. J gave up 4 bases and V 3 bases, and 2 bases lay outside the gene matches. CDR3 length: 13 amino acids. Germline-derived CDR1 and CDR2 are GTSNPN and SVGIG (reference sequence). CDR3 loop: CAWRDRGPDTQYF. The CDR3 DNA sequence: TGTGCCTGGAGGGACAGGGGCCCAGATACGCAGTATTTT.